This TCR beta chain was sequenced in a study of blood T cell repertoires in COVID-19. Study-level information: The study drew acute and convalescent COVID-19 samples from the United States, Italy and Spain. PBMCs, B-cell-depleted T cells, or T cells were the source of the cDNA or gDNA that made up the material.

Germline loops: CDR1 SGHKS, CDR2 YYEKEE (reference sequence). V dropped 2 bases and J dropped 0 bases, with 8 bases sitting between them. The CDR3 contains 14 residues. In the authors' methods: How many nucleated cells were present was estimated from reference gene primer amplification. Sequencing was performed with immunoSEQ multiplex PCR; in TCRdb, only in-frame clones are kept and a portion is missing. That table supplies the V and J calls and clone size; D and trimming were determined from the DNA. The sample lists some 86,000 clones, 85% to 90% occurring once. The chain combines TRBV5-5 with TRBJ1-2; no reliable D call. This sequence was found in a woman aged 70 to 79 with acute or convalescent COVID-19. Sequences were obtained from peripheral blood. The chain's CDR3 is CASSLDWTNYGYTF. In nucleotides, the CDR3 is TGTGCCAGCAGCTTAGACTGGACTAACTATGGCTACACCTTC. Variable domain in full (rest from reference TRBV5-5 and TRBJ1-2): DAGVTQSPTHLIKTRGQQVTLRCSPISGHKSVSWYQQVLGQGPQFIFQYYEKEERGRGNFPDRFSARQFPNYSSELNVNALLLGDSALYLCASSLDWTNYGYTFGSGTRLTVV.